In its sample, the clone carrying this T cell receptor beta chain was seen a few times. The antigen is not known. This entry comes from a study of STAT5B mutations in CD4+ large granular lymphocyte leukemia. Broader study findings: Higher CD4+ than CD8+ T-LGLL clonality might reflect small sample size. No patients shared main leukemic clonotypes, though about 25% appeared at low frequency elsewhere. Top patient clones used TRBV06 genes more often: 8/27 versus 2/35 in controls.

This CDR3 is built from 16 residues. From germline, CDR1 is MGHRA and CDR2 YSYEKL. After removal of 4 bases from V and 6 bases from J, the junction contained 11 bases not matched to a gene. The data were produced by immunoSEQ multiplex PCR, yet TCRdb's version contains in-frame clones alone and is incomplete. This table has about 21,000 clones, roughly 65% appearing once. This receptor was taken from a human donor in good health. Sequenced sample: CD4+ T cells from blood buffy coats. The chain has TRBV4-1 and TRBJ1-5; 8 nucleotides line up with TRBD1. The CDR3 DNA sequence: TGCGCCAGCAGCCCCTTATACAGCAGGGGGCCTCAGCCCCAGCATTTT. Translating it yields CASSPLYSRGPQPQHF.